What follows is one TCR beta chain and its context. Antigen unknown. Through a sample-barcoded 5' primer and a J-beta primer mix, a second PCR was run for roughly 7 to 12 cycles. Using its own MiXCR run on the 5' RACE reads, TCRdb lists one record per CDR3 protein. Of roughly 1,100,000 distinct CDR3 sequences in the sample, under 30% are singletons; the top ten hold about 0.72%. Trimming took 2 bases from V and 8 from J, leaving 16 bases between them. This CDR3 comprises 15 residues. The germline V gene encodes CDR1 LNHDA and CDR2 SQIVND (reference sequence). This entry belongs to a study of blood T cells in healthy people across ages. The study, taken as a whole, reports: Diversity estimates drawn from one million T cells were deemed underestimates.

These same data were also listed under a study on T cells of mothers and their children. That source adds: In this cohort, donors were three healthy Caucasian mothers plus their six children. Every mother supplied over 9 million TCR beta CDR3 reads and every child 2.5 million to 3.5 million. In both related and unrelated pairs, TCR recombination output is shaped similarly by thymic selection.

What was sequenced was blood. This receptor was taken from a girl aged 2 to 10 in good health. This rearrangement joins TRBV19 to TRBJ2-1, with D possibly called TRBD1 or TRBD2 (6 bases each). CDR3 sequence reads: CASSIRGTPGDEQFF. The CDR3 bases are TGTGCCAGTAGTATACGGGGGACCCCAGGGGATGAGCAGTTCTTC. Variable domain in full (rest from reference TRBV19 and TRBJ2-1): DGGITQSPKYLFRKEGQNVTLSCEQNLNHDAMYWYRQDPGQGLRLIYYSQIVNDFQKGDIAEGYSVSREKKESFPLTVTSAQKNPTAFYLCASSIRGTPGDEQFFGPGTRLTVL.